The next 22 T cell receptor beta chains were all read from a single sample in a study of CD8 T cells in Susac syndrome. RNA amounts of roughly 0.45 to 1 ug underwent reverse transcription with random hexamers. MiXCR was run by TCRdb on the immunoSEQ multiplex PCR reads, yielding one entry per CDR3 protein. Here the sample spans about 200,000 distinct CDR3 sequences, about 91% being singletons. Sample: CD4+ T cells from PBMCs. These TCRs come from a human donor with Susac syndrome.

CDR3 protein: CSASIGSGNTIYF. In DNA form, the CDR3 reads TGCAGTGCTAGTATCGGCTCTGGAAACACCATATATTTT. The chain carries TRBV20-1 and TRBJ1-3; D remains unclear. This CDR3 has 13 amino acids. Trimming shortened V by 3 bases and J by 0 bases, and 6 bases separated the two germline ends. The germline V gene has CDR1 DFQATT and CDR2 SNEGSKA (reference sequence).

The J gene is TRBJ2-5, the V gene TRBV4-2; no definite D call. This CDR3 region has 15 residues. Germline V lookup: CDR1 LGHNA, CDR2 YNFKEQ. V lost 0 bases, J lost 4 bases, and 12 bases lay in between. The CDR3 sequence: CASSQDSQSVETQYF. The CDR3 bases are TGTGCCAGCAGCCAAGACTCACAGTCAGTAGAGACCCAGTACTTC.

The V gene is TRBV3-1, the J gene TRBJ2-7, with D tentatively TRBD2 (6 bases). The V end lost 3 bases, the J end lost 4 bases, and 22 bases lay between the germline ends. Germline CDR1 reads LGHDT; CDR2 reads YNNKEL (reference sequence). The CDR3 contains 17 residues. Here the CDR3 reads CASSQASGFSAGYEQYF. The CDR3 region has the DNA TGTGCCAGCAGCCAGGCTTCGGGCTTTTCGGCGGGGTACGAGCAGTACTTC.

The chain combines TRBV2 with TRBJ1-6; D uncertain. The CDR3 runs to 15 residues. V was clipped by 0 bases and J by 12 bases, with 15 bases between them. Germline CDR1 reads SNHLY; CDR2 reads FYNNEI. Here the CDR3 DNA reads TGTGCCAGCAGTGAAGCGGAAAATGATCTGGGACCCCTCCACTTT. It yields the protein CASSEAENDLGPLHF.

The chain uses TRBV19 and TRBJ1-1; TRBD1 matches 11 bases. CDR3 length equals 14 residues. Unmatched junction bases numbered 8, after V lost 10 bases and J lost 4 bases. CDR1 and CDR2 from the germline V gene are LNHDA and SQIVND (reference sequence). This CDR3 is CATTDRGQFTEAFF. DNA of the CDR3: TGTGCCACCACGGACAGGGGGCAGTTCACTGAAGCTTTCTTT.

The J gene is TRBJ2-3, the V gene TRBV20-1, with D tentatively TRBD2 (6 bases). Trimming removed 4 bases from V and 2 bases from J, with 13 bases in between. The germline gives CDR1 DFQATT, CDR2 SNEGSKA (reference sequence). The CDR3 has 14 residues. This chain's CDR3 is CSAMEAGTTDTQYF. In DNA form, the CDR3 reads TGCAGTGCTATGGAGGCGGGAACCACAGATACGCAGTATTTT.

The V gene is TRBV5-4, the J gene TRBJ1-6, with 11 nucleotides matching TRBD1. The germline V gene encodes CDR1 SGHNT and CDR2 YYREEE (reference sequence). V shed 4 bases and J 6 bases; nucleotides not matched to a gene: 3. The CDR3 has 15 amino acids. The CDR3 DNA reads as TGTGCCAGCAGCCTTGGGACAGGGGGTAATTCACCCCTCCACTTT. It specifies CASSLGTGGNSPLHF. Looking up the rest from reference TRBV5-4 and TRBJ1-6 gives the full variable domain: ETGVTQSPTHLIKTRGQQVTLRCSSQSGHNTVSWYQQALGQGPQFIFQYYREEENGRGNFPPRFSGLQFPNYSSELNVNALELDDSALYLCASSLGTGGNSPLHFGNGTRLTVT.

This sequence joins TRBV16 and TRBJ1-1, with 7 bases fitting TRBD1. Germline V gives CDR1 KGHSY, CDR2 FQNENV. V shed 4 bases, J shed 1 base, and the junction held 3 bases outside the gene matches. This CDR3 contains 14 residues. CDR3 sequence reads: CASSRKGANTEAFF. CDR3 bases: TGTGCCAGCAGCCGGAAGGGGGCGAACACTGAAGCTTTCTTT.

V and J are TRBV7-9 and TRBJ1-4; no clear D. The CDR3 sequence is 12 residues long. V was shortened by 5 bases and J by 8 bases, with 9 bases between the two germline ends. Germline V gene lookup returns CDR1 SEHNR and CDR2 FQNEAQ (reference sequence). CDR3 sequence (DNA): TGTGCCAGCAGCCCTCCGGGAGAAAAACTGTTTTTT. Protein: CASSPPGEKLFF.

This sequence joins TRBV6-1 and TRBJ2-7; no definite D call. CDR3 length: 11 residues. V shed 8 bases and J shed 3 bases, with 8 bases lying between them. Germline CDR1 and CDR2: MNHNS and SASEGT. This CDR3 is CASDQFYEQYF. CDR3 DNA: TGTGCCAGCGACCAATTCTACGAGCAGTACTTC.

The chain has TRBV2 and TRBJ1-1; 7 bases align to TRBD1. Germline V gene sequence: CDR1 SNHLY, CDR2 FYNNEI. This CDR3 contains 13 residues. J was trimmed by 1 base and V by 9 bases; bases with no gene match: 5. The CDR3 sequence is CASNYRGNTEAFF. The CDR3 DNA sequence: TGTGCCAGTAACTACAGGGGGAACACTGAAGCTTTCTTT.

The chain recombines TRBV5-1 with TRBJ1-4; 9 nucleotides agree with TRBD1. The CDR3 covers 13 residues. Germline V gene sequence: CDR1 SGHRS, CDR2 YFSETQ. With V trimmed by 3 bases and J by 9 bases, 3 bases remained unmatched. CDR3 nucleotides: TGCGCCAGCAGCTCGGACAGGGGTAAAAAACTGTTTTTT. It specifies CASSSDRGKKLFF.

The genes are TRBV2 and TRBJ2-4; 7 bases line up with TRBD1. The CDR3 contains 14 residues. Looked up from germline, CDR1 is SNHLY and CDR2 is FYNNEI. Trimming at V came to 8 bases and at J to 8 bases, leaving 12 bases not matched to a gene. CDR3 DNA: TGTGCCAGCTGGAGACCCGGGACAGAGGACATTCAGTACTTC. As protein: CASWRPGTEDIQYF.

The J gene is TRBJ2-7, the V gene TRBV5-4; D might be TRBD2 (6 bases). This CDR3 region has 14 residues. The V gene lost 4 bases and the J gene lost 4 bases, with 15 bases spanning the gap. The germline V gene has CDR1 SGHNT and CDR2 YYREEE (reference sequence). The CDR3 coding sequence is TGTGCCAGCAGCCGGGAGACACGGCGTTACGAGCAGTACTTC. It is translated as CASSRETRRYEQYF.

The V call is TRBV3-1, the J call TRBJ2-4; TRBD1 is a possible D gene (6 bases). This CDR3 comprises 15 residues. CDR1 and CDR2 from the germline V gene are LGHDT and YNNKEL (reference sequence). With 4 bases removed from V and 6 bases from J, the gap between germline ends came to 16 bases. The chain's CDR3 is CASSLLTGGGNIQYF. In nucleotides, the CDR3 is TGTGCCAGCAGCCTTTTGACAGGTGGGGGAAACATTCAGTACTTC.

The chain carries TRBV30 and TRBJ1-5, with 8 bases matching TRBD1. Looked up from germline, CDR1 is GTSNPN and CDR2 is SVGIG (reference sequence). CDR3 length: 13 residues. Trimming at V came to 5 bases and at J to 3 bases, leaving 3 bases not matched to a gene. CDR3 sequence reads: CAWGDRLNQPQHF. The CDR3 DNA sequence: TGTGCCTGGGGGGACAGGCTCAATCAGCCCCAGCATTTT. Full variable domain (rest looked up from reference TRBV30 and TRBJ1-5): SQTIHQWPATLVQPVGSPLSLECTVEGTSNPNLYWYRQAAGRGLQLLFYSVGIGQISSEVPQNLSASRPQDRQFILSSKKLLLSDSGFYLCAWGDRLNQPQHFGDGTRLSIL.

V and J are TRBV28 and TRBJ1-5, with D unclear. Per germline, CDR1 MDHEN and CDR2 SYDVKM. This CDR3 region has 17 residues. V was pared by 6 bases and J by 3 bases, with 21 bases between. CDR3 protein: CASRIVPETAYNQPQHF. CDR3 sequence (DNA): TGTGCCAGCAGAATAGTCCCGGAGACGGCGTACAATCAGCCCCAGCATTTT.

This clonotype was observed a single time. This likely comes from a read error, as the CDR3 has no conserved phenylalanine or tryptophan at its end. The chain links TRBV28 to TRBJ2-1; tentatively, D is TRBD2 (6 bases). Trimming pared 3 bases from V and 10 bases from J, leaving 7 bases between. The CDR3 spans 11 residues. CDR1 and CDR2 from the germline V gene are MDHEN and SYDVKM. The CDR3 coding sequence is TGTGCCAGCAGTTTGCTAGCGGAGCAGTTCCTC. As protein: CASSLLAEQFL.

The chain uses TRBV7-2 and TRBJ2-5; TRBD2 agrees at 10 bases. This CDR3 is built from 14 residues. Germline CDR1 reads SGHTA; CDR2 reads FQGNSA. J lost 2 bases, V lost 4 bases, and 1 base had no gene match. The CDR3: CASSWTSGQETQYF. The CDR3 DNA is TGTGCCAGCAGCTGGACTAGCGGACAAGAGACCCAGTACTTC.

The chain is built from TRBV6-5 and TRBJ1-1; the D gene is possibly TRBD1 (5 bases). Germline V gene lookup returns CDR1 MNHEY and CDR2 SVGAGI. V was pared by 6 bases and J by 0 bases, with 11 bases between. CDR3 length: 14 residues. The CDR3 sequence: CASRTGTVNTEAFF. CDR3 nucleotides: TGTGCCAGCAGAACCGGGACGGTGAACACTGAAGCTTTCTTT.

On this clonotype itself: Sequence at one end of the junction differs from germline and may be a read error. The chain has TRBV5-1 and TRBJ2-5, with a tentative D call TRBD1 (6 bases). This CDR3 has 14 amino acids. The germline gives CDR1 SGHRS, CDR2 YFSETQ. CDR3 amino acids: CASSLGGAQETQYF. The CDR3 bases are TGTGCCAGCAGCTTAGGGGGAGCCCAAGAGACCCAGTACTTC. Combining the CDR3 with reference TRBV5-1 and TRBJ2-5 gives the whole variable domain KAGVTQTPRYLIKTRGQQVTLSCSPISGHRSVSWYQQTPGQGLQFLFEYFSETQRNKGNFPGRFSGRQFSNSRSEMNVSTLELGDSALYLCASSLGGAQETQYFGPGTRLLVL.

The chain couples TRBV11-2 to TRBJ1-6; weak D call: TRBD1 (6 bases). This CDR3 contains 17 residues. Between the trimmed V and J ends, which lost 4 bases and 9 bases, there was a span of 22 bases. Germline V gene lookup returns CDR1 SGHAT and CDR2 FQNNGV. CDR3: CASSSHRDRSGFSPLHF. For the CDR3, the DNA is TGTGCCAGCAGCTCCCACAGGGATAGGTCCGGTTTTTCACCCCTCCACTTT.